This T cell receptor beta chain was identified during a study of cytomegalovirus exposure and HLA in healthy donors. General study points: The study put under 200 TCR beta chains on its list as cytomegalovirus-associated.

As concerns this clone: Its specificity is unknown.

The method was immunoSEQ multiplex PCR; TCRdb's version includes in-frame clones alone and lacks a portion of them. The sample has about 88,000 clones, roughly 83% seen once. The TCR originated in a woman younger than 35 in good health and CMV-seropositive. The sequenced sample consisted of PBMCs.

CDR3 DNA: TGTGCCAGCAACGACAGGGGGCGTCGTATCTACGAGCAGTACTTC. It codes for CASNDRGRRIYEQYF. This chain joins TRBV6-6 and TRBJ2-7; 10 bases are shared with TRBD1. Germline CDR1 and CDR2: MNHNY and SVGAGI (reference sequence). There are 15 residues in the CDR3. J was trimmed by 3 bases and V by 7 bases; bases with no gene match: 9.